These 15 T cell receptor beta chains share one sample of origin, sequenced in a study of Graves' ophthalmopathy and Graves' hyperthyroidism. From RNA, the CDR3 regions of TCR beta chains were amplified and sequenced. HTBI primers were used in a first-round RT-PCR, which preceded a second-round multiplex PCR. TCRdb independently ran MiXCR on the multiplex PCR reads; one entry per CDR3 protein. This sample has a few hundred thousand distinct CDR3 sequences, with under 40% found just once. The material sequenced was peripheral blood or thyroid tissue (not recorded which). Receptors were obtained from an adult man with Graves' hyperthyroidism.

The chain recombines TRBV4-1 with TRBJ1-2; weak D call: TRBD1 (5 bases). V lost 0 bases, J lost 4 bases, and 9 bases lay in between. CDR1 and CDR2 (germline): MGHRA, YSYEKL. The CDR3 spans 14 residues. CDR3 nucleotides: TGCGCCAGCAGCCAAGAAGGGGCAGTCTATGGCTACACCTTC. Encoded protein: CASSQEGAVYGYTF.

The chain couples TRBV20-1 to TRBJ2-7; D is perhaps TRBD1 or TRBD2 (5 bases each). With 0 bases removed from V and 3 bases from J, the gap between germline ends came to 12 bases. The germline gives CDR1 DFQATT, CDR2 SNEGSKA (reference sequence). The CDR3 has 14 amino acids. Here the CDR3 reads CSARDREGLYEQYF. The CDR3 nucleotides are TGCAGTGCTAGAGATCGTGAGGGGCTCTACGAGCAGTACTTC.

This sequence joins TRBV29-1 and TRBJ2-6, with D tentatively TRBD2 (6 bases). V lost 4 bases, J lost 16 bases, and 20 bases lay in between. This CDR3 spans 13 amino acids. Germline CDR1 is SQVTM and CDR2 is ANQGSEA. Here the CDR3 DNA reads TGCAGCGTTGGGGGTCCAGGGAGGCGTACACTGACTTTC. Encoded protein: CSVGGPGRRTLTF.

This clonotype came up many times. CDR3 nucleotide sequence: TGCAGCGTTGATGGGTTGGACCTCACTGGAGAAAAACTGTTTTTT. This sequence encodes CSVDGLDLTGEKLFF. This chain links TRBV29-1 with TRBJ1-4; D is uncertain. From germline, CDR1 is SQVTM and CDR2 ANQGSEA. The CDR3 consists of 15 residues. V dropped 3 bases and J dropped 8 bases, with 19 bases sitting between them.

This clonotype was observed many times. The V call is TRBV12-3 or TRBV12-4, the J call TRBJ2-7; D ambiguous. Trimming took 5 bases from V and 0 from J, leaving 11 bases between them. The CDR3 runs to 14 residues. Here the CDR3 DNA reads TGTGCCAGCAGTCCCCTGGGTAGCTCCTACGAGCAGTACTTC. Translated: CASSPLGSSYEQYF.

This clonotype was counted ten times or more. This chain links TRBV2 with TRBJ2-2; no clear D. CDR1 is SNHLY and CDR2 is FYNNEI in the germline V gene. The CDR3 contains 15 residues. The V and J ends lost 2 bases and 0 bases respectively, with 7 bases between them. CDR3 DNA sequence: TGTGCCAGCAGTGAAACAATCTCGAACACCGGGGAGCTGTTTTTT. This gives the protein CASSETISNTGELFF.

The chain couples TRBV20-1 to TRBJ2-6; D is possibly TRBD2 (5 bases). V was trimmed by 6 bases and J by 2 bases, leaving 26 bases between them. Germline V gene sequence: CDR1 DFQATT, CDR2 SNEGSKA (reference sequence). The CDR3 is 19 residues long. CDR3: CSASSSTNPLAPGANVLTF. CDR3 DNA: TGCAGTGCCAGCAGCTCCACCAATCCGCTAGCTCCTGGGGCCAACGTCCTGACTTTC.

A remark on this clonotype: At one of its ends the junction is not consistent with the germline gene, which may arise from a read error. The chain recombines TRBV10-3 with TRBJ1-2, with D possibly TRBD1 on 6 matching bases. In germline, CDR1 is ENHRY, CDR2 SYGVKD. This CDR3 has 15 residues. The CDR3 loop reads CASSDASGAPYDYTF. The CDR3 DNA is TGTGCCAGCAGTGATGCGTCAGGGGCGCCATATGACTACACCTTC.

The table lists this clonotype with a few counts. V gene TRBV2 combines with J gene TRBJ1-5; no firm D call. This CDR3 is 14 amino acids long. CDR1 and CDR2 (germline): SNHLY, FYNNEI. The V end was cut by 5 bases, the J end by 2 bases, with 10 bases between. CDR3 sequence reads: CASSLLLGNQPQHF. The CDR3 DNA reads TGTGCCAGCAGTTTATTGCTAGGCAATCAGCCCCAGCATTTT.

This clonotype appeared once. The rearrangement joins TRBV9 to TRBJ2-5; a weak D match, TRBD2 (7 bases). Judging by the DNA end, TRBJ2-1 fits better; the J call may be wrong. Germline V gives CDR1 SGDLS, CDR2 YYNGEE. The CDR3 spans 10 residues. Here the CDR3 DNA reads TGTGCCAGCGGGGGGGGCGAGCAGTTCTTC. Protein product: CASGGGEQFF.

J is TRBJ2-7 and V is TRBV10-3, with TRBD2 matching over 16 bases. J lost 7 bases, V lost 0 bases, and 12 bases had no gene match. This CDR3 is built from 19 residues. From germline, CDR1 is ENHRY and CDR2 SYGVKD. CDR3 sequence (DNA): TGTGCCATCAGTGAGTCGGGACTAGCGGGGGGGAGCTCCTACAATGAGCAGTACTTC. It specifies CAISESGLAGGSSYNEQYF.

This clonotype appeared many times. The CDR3 spells CASSLDGSGSASPLHF. The DNA for the CDR3 is TGTGCCAGCAGCTTAGATGGGTCAGGGTCGGCTTCACCCCTCCACTTT. This chain connects TRBV7-2 to TRBJ1-6; tentative D call: TRBD1 (5 bases). Germline CDR1 reads SGHTA; CDR2 reads FQGNSA. The CDR3 is 16 residues long. The V and J ends lost 1 base and 9 bases respectively, with 16 bases between them.

There are a few counts of this clonotype. This rearrangement joins TRBV12-3 or TRBV12-4 to TRBJ1-2, with unresolved D. This CDR3 comprises 13 residues. Deletions cut 8 bases from V and 4 bases from J, with 14 bases between. The chain's CDR3 is CASGQNRAYGYTF. The CDR3, as DNA: TGTGCCAGCGGGCAAAATAGAGCCTATGGCTACACCTTC.

The rearrangement links TRBV5-1 to TRBJ2-1, with 10 bases identical to TRBD2. This CDR3 contains 16 residues. Trimming at V came to 4 bases and at J to 3 bases, leaving 7 bases not matched to a gene. The germline V gene has CDR1 SGHRS and CDR2 YFSETQ. The CDR3 is CASSTGLATFYNEQFF. CDR3 bases: TGCGCCAGCAGCACGGGACTAGCGACTTTCTACAATGAGCAGTTCTTC.

This clonotype was recorded once. The CDR3 loop is CSVGQVGGKETQYF. The CDR3 coding sequence is TGCAGCGTAGGACAGGTGGGGGGTAAAGAGACCCAGTACTTC. The V gene is TRBV29-1, the J gene TRBJ2-5; D possibly corresponds to TRBD1 (7 bases). The V end was cut by 6 bases, the J end by 3 bases, with 17 bases between. The CDR3 is made up of 14 amino acids. Germline assignment: CDR1 SQVTM and CDR2 ANQGSEA.